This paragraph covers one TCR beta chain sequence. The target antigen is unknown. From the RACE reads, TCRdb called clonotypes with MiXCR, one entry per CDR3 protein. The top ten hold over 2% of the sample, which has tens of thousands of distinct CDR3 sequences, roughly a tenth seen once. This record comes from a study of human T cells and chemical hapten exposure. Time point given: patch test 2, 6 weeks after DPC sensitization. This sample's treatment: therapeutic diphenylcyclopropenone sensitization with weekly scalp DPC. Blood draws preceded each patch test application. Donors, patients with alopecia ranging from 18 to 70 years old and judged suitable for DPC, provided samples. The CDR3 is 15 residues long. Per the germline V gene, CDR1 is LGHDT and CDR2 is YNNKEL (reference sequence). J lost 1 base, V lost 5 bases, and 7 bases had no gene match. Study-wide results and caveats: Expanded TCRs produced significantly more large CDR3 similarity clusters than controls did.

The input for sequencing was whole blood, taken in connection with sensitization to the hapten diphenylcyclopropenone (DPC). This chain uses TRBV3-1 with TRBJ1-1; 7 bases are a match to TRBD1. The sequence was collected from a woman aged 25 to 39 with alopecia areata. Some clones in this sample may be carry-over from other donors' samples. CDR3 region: CASSSHGTENTEAFF. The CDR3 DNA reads TGTGCCAGCAGCTCCCACGGGACAGAGAACACTGAAGCTTTCTTT.